Shown below are 9 T cell receptor beta chains from a single sample sequenced in a study of blood T cell repertoires in COVID-19. Sequencing used immunoSEQ multiplex PCR; TCRdb keeps in-frame clones, though not all of them. The sample lists under 130,000 clones, approximately 83% occurring once. The specimen sequenced was peripheral blood. Receptors originate from a man over 45 with acute or convalescent COVID-19.

The chain carries TRBV25-1 and TRBJ1-4; TRBD1 might be the D (5 bases). CDR3 length: 15 residues. The germline V gene has CDR1 MGHDK and CDR2 SYGVNS. The ends were cut back, 7 bases at V and 10 bases at J, with 22 bases in the middle. CDR3 sequence reads: CASIAPGFGGGKLFF. The CDR3 nucleotides read TGTGCCAGCATTGCCCCGGGATTCGGGGGAGGAAAACTGTTTTTT.

This clone has more than one count but fewer than ten. This CDR3 reads CASSEWYTSNTEAFF. CDR3 sequence (DNA): TGTGCCAGCAGTGAGTGGTACACCTCGAACACTGAAGCTTTCTTT. The rearrangement links TRBV6-1 to TRBJ1-1, with no clear D. V lost 3 bases, J lost 1 base, and 12 bases lay in between. In germline, CDR1 is MNHNS, CDR2 SASEGT. The CDR3 sequence is 15 residues long.

V and J are TRBV18 and TRBJ1-2; 9 bases line up with TRBD1. The CDR3 consists of 14 residues. The junction had 7 bases not matched to a gene; V was cut back by 3 bases and J by 8 bases. Germline lookup yields CDR1 KGHSH and CDR2 LQKENI. The CDR3 is CASSPKQGAEGYTF. Here the CDR3 DNA reads TGTGCCAGCTCACCGAAACAGGGGGCAGAGGGCTACACCTTC.

This chain connects TRBV10-3 to TRBJ1-5; the D gene is possibly TRBD1 (6 bases). This CDR3 spans 14 amino acids. The germline CDR1 and CDR2 sequences are ENHRY and SYGVKD. V was clipped by 11 bases and J by 1 base, with 15 bases between them. The CDR3: CASAGERSNQPQHF. The CDR3 DNA reads as TGTGCCTCGGCAGGGGAAAGGAGCAATCAGCCCCAGCATTTT.

The chain combines TRBV10-3 with TRBJ2-1; no reliable D call. Trimming removed 3 bases from V and 3 bases from J, with 12 bases in between. CDR1 ENHRY and CDR2 SYGVKD come from the germline V gene. The CDR3 is 15 residues long. For the CDR3, the DNA is TGTGCCATCAGTGAACGTACTCCGCTCTACAATGAGCAGTTCTTC. It encodes CAISERTPLYNEQFF.

The genes are TRBV2 and TRBJ2-2; 7 positions agree with TRBD2. Germline CDR1 is SNHLY and CDR2 is FYNNEI. CDR3 length: 15 residues. After removal of 6 bases from V and 2 bases from J, the junction contained 6 bases not matched to a gene. The CDR3 sequence: CASSPSGTNTGELFF. Here the CDR3 DNA reads TGTGCCAGCAGCCCGAGCGGGACCAACACCGGGGAGCTGTTTTTT. The whole variable domain, remainder taken from reference TRBV2 and TRBJ2-2, is EPEVTQTPSHQVTQMGQEVILRCVPISNHLYFYWYRQILGQKVEFLVSFYNNEISEKSEIFDDQFSVERPDGSNFTLKIRSTKLEDSAMYFCASSPSGTNTGELFFGEGSRLTVL.

The chain is built from TRBV5-5 and TRBJ2-3; 12 bases are shared with TRBD1. Germline CDR1 reads SGHKS; CDR2 reads YYEKEE (reference sequence). The junction had 5 bases not matched to a gene; V was cut back by 0 bases and J by 6 bases. The CDR3 covers 16 residues. CDR3 nucleotides: TGTGCCAGCAGCTTGGCCGGGGGGACAGGGGGCGATACGCAGTATTTT. Amino acids: CASSLAGGTGGDTQYF.

The chain employs TRBV30 and TRBJ1-1, with a tentative D call TRBD1 (6 bases). Germline V lookup: CDR1 GTSNPN, CDR2 SVGIG (reference sequence). The CDR3 is 15 residues long. The V end was cut by 1 base, the J end by 1 base, with 13 bases between. CDR3 in amino acids: CAWSDLTGWNTEAFF. The CDR3 DNA reads TGTGCCTGGAGTGACCTCACAGGGTGGAACACTGAAGCTTTCTTT.

The chain combines TRBV4-1 with TRBJ2-2; 9 nucleotides match TRBD2. Germline assignment: CDR1 MGHRA and CDR2 YSYEKL. The CDR3 is 16 amino acids. Germline trimming cut 8 bases from V and 8 bases from J; bases unmatched to any gene: 15. CDR3 loop: CASRRLGGRAMGELFF. CDR3 nucleotides: TGCGCCAGCCGGCGACTGGGCGGGAGGGCCATGGGGGAGCTGTTTTTT.